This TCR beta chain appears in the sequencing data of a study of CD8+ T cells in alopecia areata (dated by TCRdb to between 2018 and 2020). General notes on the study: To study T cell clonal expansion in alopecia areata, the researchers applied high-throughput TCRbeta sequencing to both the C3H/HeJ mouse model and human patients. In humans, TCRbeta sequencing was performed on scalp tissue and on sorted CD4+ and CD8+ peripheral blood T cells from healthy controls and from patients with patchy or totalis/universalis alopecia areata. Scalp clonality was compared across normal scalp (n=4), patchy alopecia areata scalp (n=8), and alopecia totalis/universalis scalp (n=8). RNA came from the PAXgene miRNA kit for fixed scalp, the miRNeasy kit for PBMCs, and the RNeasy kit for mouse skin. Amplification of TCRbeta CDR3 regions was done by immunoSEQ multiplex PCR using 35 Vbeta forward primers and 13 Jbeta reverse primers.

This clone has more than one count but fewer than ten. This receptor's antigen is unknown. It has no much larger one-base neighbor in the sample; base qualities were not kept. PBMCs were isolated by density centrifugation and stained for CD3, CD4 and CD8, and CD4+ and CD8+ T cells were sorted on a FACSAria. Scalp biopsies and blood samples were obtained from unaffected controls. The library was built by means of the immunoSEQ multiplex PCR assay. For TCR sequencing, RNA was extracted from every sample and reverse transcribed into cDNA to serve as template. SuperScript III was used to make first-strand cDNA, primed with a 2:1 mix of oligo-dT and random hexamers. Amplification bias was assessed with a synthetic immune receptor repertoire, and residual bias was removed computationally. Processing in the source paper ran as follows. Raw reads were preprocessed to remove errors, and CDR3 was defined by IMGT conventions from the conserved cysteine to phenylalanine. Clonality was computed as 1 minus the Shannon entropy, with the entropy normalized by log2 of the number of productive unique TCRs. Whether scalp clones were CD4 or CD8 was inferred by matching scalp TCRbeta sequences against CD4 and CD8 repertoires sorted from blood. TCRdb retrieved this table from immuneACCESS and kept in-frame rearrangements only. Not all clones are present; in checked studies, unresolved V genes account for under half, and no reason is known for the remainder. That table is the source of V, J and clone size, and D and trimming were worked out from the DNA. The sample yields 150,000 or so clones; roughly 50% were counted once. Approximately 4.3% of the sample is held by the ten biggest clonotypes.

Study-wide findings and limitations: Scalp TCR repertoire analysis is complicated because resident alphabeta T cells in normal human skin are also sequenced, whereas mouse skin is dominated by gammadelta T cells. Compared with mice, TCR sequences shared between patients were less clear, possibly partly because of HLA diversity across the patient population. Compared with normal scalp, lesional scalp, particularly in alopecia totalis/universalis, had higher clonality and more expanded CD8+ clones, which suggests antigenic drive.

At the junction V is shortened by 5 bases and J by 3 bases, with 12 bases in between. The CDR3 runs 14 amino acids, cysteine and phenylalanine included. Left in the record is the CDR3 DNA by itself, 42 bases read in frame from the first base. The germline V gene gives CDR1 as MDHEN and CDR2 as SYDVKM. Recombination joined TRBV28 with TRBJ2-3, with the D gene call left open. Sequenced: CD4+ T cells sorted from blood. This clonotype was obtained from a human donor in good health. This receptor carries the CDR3 CASSRTVLTDTQYF. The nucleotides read TGTGCCAGCAGTCGCACAGTCCTGACAGATACGCAGTATTTT.